Listed below are T cell receptor beta chains from one sample, sequenced in a study of post-analysis software for immune sequencing data. Via MiXCR, TCRdb re-called the PCR reads, giving one row per CDR3 protein. The profile shows approximately 360,000 distinct CDR3 sequences, about a third of them singletons. The sequencing input was blood. These receptors were obtained from a girl aged 5-17 years with multiple sclerosis. CDR3s include the opening cysteine and the closing phenylalanine or tryptophan. Fields, in order: clone size, D gene, J gene, V gene, CDR3 DNA, CDR3 protein. A D gene is named only where the DNA matches it firmly. A row's size may be missing; if present it is once, few, many or a size class.

>few|-|TRBJ1-2|TRBV7-2
TGTGCCAGCAGCTTAGGGGGGGGGTCTGAGGGCTACACCTTC
CASSLGGGSEGYTF
>-|TRBD1|TRBJ2-1|TRBV12-3/TRBV12-4
TGTGTCAGCAATCCCGGACAGGGGTTGAGTGAGCAGTTCTTC
CVSNPGQGLSEQFF
>-|-|TRBJ2-1|TRBV12-3/TRBV12-4
TGTGCCAGCTGTCTCAGTGAGAGATCCTACAATGAGCAGTTCTTC
CASCLSERSYNEQFF
>-|-|TRBJ1-3|TRBV12-3/TRBV12-4
TGTGCCAGCAGTTTCCTCCTGGGGTCAACTGGAAACACCATATATTTT
CASSFLLGSTGNTIYF
>-|TRBD2|TRBJ2-3|TRBV6-6
TGTGCCAGCAGCTCCACGGGGAGCGGGGGCCCCACAGATACGCAGTATTTT
CASSSTGSGGPTDTQYF
>few|TRBD1|TRBJ1-2|TRBV20-1
TGCAGTGCTAGTCGCGGGACAGCTAACTATGGCTACACCTTC
CSASRGTANYGYTF
>few|TRBD2|TRBJ2-5|TRBV7-9
TGTGCCAGCAGCTTTGGGACTAGCGGCGGTGAGACCCAGTACTTC
CASSFGTSGGETQYF
>few|-|TRBJ1-2|TRBV20-1
TGCAGTGCTAGAGATGGGGGGGCTCTTGGCTACACCTTC
CSARDGGALGYTF
>many|TRBD2|TRBJ2-1|TRBV4-2
TGTGCCAGCAGCCAAGCAGGGTGGGCTAGCGGGGCTAGCTCCTACAATGAGCAGTTCTTC
CASSQAGWASGASSYNEQFF
>few|-|TRBJ2-7|TRBV7-2
TGTGCCAGCAGCTTAGGGGCCGCCCGGTACGAGCAGTACTTC
CASSLGAARYEQYF
>-|-|TRBJ1-2|TRBV11-2
TGTGCCAGCAGCCCCAGGACGGCTGTCTACTATGGCTACACCTTC
CASSPRTAVYYGYTF
>-|-|TRBJ2-5|TRBV20-1
TGCAGTGCTAGAAGAAGTAAGGGCGAGACCCAGTACTTC
CSARRSKGETQYF
>-|TRBD2|TRBJ2-1|TRBV19
TGTGCCAGTAGTAGAGGACTAGTACCCTACAATGAGCAGTTCTTC
CASSRGLVPYNEQFF
>-|TRBD1|TRBJ1-1|TRBV7-8
TGTGCCAGCAGCCCCGACAGGGGGCCCAACACTGAAGCTTTCTTT
CASSPDRGPNTEAFF
>-|-|TRBJ2-2|TRBV6-1
TGTGCCAGCAGCCCCCCCGGGCCCATCATAAACACCGGGGAGCTGTTTTTT
CASSPPGPIINTGELFF
>-|TRBD1|TRBJ2-5|TRBV7-9
TGTGCCAGCAGCGAGACAGGGAAAGAGACCCAGTACTTC
CASSETGKETQYF
>few|-|TRBJ1-5|TRBV6-6
TGTGCCAGCAGTTACCAATGGGGGGATAGCAATCAGCCCCAGCATTTT
CASSYQWGDSNQPQHF
>-|-|TRBJ1-5|TRBV4-1
TGCGCCAGCAGCCTAAGTACCGATCAGCCCCAGCATTTT
CASSLSTDQPQHF
>few|-|TRBJ2-7|TRBV3-1
TGTGCCAGCAGCCAAGGGCAGCTTTTCTACGAGCAGTACTTC
CASSQGQLFYEQYF
>-|TRBD2|TRBJ2-1|TRBV9
TGTGCCAGCAGTGCCGGGACTAGCCTCTACAATGAGCAGTTCTTC
CASSAGTSLYNEQFF
>few|TRBD2|TRBJ2-5|TRBV12-3/TRBV12-4
TGTGCCAGCGGGGACCTCGGGGGGCAAGAGACCCAGTACTTC
CASGDLGGQETQYF
>-|-|TRBJ1-4|TRBV5-1
TGCGCCAGCAGCCAACTTGGTAATGAAAAACTGTTTTTT
CASSQLGNEKLFF
>-|TRBD1|TRBJ2-7|TRBV3-1
TGTGCCAGCAGCCAAGATATCGGGACAGGGGCCTACGAGCAGTACTTC
CASSQDIGTGAYEQYF
>-|-|TRBJ2-1|TRBV4-1
TGCGCCAGCAGCCTTCGACTCAATGAGCAGTTCTTC
CASSLRLNEQFF
>few|TRBD2|TRBJ2-1|TRBV7-9
TGTGCCAGCAGCTTAGGGGGGGGATACTCCTACAATGAGCAGTTCTTC
CASSLGGGYSYNEQFF
>few|-|TRBJ2-1|TRBV20-1
TGCAGTACCCCAAGGGGGAATGAGCAGTTCTTC
CSTPRGNEQFF
>-|TRBD1|TRBJ1-4|TRBV6-6
TGTGCCAGCAGTTCAGGACAGGGGGAGGAAAAACTGTTTTTT
CASSSGQGEEKLFF
>-|-|TRBJ2-3|TRBV19
TGTGCCAATAGTGGGTTTTCGGGGGATGGAACAGATACGCAGTATTTT
CANSGFSGDGTDTQYF
>-|TRBD2|TRBJ2-5|TRBV28
TGTGCCAGCAGTTTGGTACTAGCGGGGGGCGGGACCGAGACCCAGTACTTC
CASSLVLAGGGTETQYF
>few|TRBD1|TRBJ1-2|TRBV12-3/TRBV12-4
TGTGCCAGCAAAATACAGGGGGGCTATGGCTACACCTTC
CASKIQGGYGYTF
>-|-|TRBJ2-1|TRBV15
TGTGCCACCAGCAGTTCCGTTGAGCAGTTCTTC
CATSSSVEQFF
>few|-|TRBJ1-6|TRBV9
TGTGCCAGCAGCGTAGGGCCCGGTACTCCCGGCGTTTCACCCCTCCACTTT
CASSVGPGTPGVSPLHF
>few|-|TRBJ2-3|TRBV7-9
TGTGCCAGCAGCGCGTCGAGCACAGATACGCAGTATTTT
CASSASSTDTQYF
>-|-|TRBJ2-7|TRBV5-1
TGCGCCAGCAGCTTGGCTGGACAGCCTGAGGACGAGCAGTACTTC
CASSLAGQPEDEQYF
>few|-|TRBJ2-1|TRBV2
TGTGCCAGCAGTGGGACTGGGGGGAGGTCCTACAATGAGCAGTTCTTC
CASSGTGGRSYNEQFF
>-|-|TRBJ2-3|TRBV4-1
TGCGCCAGCAGCCATGCGGAAGCGGACACAGATACGCAGTATTTT
CASSHAEADTDTQYF
>-|-|TRBJ1-5|TRBV5-4
TGTGCCAGCAGCTTGGATGGGCCTCCACAGCCCCAGCATTTT
CASSLDGPPQPQHF